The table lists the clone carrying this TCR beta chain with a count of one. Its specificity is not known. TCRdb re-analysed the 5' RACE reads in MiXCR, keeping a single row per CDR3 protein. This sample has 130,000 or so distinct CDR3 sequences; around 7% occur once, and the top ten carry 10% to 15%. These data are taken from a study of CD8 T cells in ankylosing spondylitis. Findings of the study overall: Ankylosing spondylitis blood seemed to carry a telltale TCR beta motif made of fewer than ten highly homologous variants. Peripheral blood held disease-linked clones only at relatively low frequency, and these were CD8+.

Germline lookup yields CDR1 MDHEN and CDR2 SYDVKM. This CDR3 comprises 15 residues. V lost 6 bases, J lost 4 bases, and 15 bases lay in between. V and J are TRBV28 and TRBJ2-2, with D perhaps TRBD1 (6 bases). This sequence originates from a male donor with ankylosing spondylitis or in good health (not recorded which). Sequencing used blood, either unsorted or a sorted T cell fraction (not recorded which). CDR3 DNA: TGTGCCAGCAGGAAACAGGGTTTACGCACCGGGGAGCTGTTTTTT. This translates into CASRKQGLRTGELFF.